Listed below are T cell receptor beta chains from one sample, sequenced in a study of cytomegalovirus exposure and HLA in healthy donors. TCRdb's table, derived via immunoSEQ multiplex PCR, lists solely in-frame clones and lacks some. The data hold tens of thousands of clones, with nearly 80% observed a single time. Sequencing input: PBMCs. The source is a woman in her forties or fifties in good health and CMV-seropositive. Each CDR3 is given with its conserved first and last residue. The order of the fields is V gene, clone size, D gene, J gene, CDR3 DNA, CDR3 protein. D genes are given only for firm matches. Part of the rows lack a size; the others show once, few, many or a class for expanded clones.

v_call: TRBV2; clone_size: NA; d_call: NA; j_call: TRBJ1-2; cdr3_nt: TGTGCCAGCAGTGATGCGGGATTCCTTAACTATGGCTACACCTTC; cdr3_aa: CASSDAGFLNYGYTF
v_call: TRBV6-1; clone_size: NA; d_call: NA; j_call: TRBJ1-5; cdr3_nt: TGTGCCAGCAGTGAAGAGGCGGGCGGGGGGAATCAGCCCCAGCATTTT; cdr3_aa: CASSEEAGGGNQPQHF
v_call: TRBV30; clone_size: few; d_call: NA; j_call: TRBJ1-2; cdr3_nt: TGTGCCTGGAGTGTAACACCTAACTATGGCTACACCTTC; cdr3_aa: CAWSVTPNYGYTF
v_call: TRBV5-1; clone_size: few; d_call: NA; j_call: TRBJ2-1; cdr3_nt: TGCGCCAGCAGCTACGCAGGGAGGATGCAGTTCTTC; cdr3_aa: CASSYAGRMQFF
v_call: TRBV30; clone_size: NA; d_call: NA; j_call: TRBJ2-2; cdr3_nt: TGTGCCTGGAGTGTACTGGCTAGCCAGAACACCGGGGAGCTGTTTTTT; cdr3_aa: CAWSVLASQNTGELFF
v_call: TRBV9; clone_size: NA; d_call: TRBD2; j_call: TRBJ2-1; cdr3_nt: TGTGCCAGCAGCAAAAAGCGGGAGGTCCCCTACAATGAGCAGTTCTTC; cdr3_aa: CASSKKREVPYNEQFF
v_call: TRBV5-5; clone_size: NA; d_call: TRBD1; j_call: TRBJ1-1; cdr3_nt: TGTGCCACCAAAGGGACAGTGAACACTGAAGCTTTCTTT; cdr3_aa: CATKGTVNTEAFF
v_call: TRBV6-1; clone_size: once; d_call: TRBD1; j_call: TRBJ2-5; cdr3_nt: TGTGCCAGCAAAACCGGGACAGGGTTTAGGGAGACCCAGTACTTC; cdr3_aa: CASKTGTGFRETQYF
v_call: TRBV7-9; clone_size: NA; d_call: TRBD2; j_call: TRBJ2-3; cdr3_nt: TGTGCCAGCAGCTTCCTTGGTAGCGGGAGAATAGTCGGAACAGATACGCAGTATTTT; cdr3_aa: CASSFLGSGRIVGTDTQYF
v_call: TRBV6-5; clone_size: NA; d_call: NA; j_call: TRBJ2-1; cdr3_nt: TGTGCCAGCACTCGGGACATTTACAATGAGCAGTTCTTC; cdr3_aa: CASTRDIYNEQFF
v_call: TRBV6-6; clone_size: NA; d_call: TRBD1; j_call: TRBJ2-7; cdr3_nt: TGTGCCAGCAAAAGACAGGGGTCCTACGAGCAGTACTTC; cdr3_aa: CASKRQGSYEQYF
v_call: TRBV5-1; clone_size: NA; d_call: NA; j_call: TRBJ1-1; cdr3_nt: TGCGCCAGCGCTTACCGACAGCTGAACACTGAAGCTTTCTTT; cdr3_aa: CASAYRQLNTEAFF
v_call: TRBV19; clone_size: few; d_call: TRBD1; j_call: TRBJ1-1; cdr3_nt: TGTGCCAGTAGACCGGGACAGAGGAACACTGAAGCTTTCTTT; cdr3_aa: CASRPGQRNTEAFF
v_call: TRBV9; clone_size: NA; d_call: TRBD1; j_call: TRBJ1-3; cdr3_nt: TGTGCCAGCAGTCCAGGGGGCGCGGGGGGAAACACCATATATTTT; cdr3_aa: CASSPGGAGGNTIYF
v_call: TRBV7-2; clone_size: NA; d_call: NA; j_call: TRBJ1-1; cdr3_nt: TGTGCCAGCACCAACCATGTGAGGGAAGCTTTCTTT; cdr3_aa: CASTNHVREAFF
v_call: TRBV11-1; clone_size: NA; d_call: TRBD2; j_call: TRBJ2-1; cdr3_nt: TGTGCCAGCAGCTTAGGCGCTAGCGGGAGAGGGAATGAGCAGTTCTTC; cdr3_aa: CASSLGASGRGNEQFF
v_call: TRBV6-1; clone_size: NA; d_call: TRBD1; j_call: TRBJ1-5; cdr3_nt: TGTGCCAGCAGTGAACAGGGGGATCAGCCCCAGCATTTT; cdr3_aa: CASSEQGDQPQHF
v_call: TRBV4-1; clone_size: NA; d_call: TRBD1; j_call: TRBJ2-2; cdr3_nt: TGCGCCAGCAGCCAAGTGCCATCCGACAGGGGGATCTCCGGGGAGCTGTTTTTT; cdr3_aa: CASSQVPSDRGISGELFF
v_call: TRBV18; clone_size: NA; d_call: TRBD1; j_call: TRBJ1-2; cdr3_nt: TGTGCCAGCTCACCTTCAGGGGGACCTTATGGCTACACCTTC; cdr3_aa: CASSPSGGPYGYTF
v_call: TRBV5-1; clone_size: few; d_call: TRBD1; j_call: TRBJ2-7; cdr3_nt: TGCGCCAGCAGCTTGGATGGACAGGGCTACGAGCAGTACTTC; cdr3_aa: CASSLDGQGYEQYF
v_call: TRBV9; clone_size: NA; d_call: TRBD1; j_call: TRBJ2-3; cdr3_nt: TGTGCCAGCAGCCCCCGAGGCCGGGACAGGAAGAAAGAGGGGACAGATACGCAGTATTTT; cdr3_aa: CASSPRGRDRKKEGTDTQYF
v_call: TRBV7-3; clone_size: NA; d_call: NA; j_call: TRBJ2-3; cdr3_nt: TGTGCCAGCAGCGCGGGACTTTCTGATACGCAGTATTTT; cdr3_aa: CASSAGLSDTQYF
v_call: TRBV4-1; clone_size: few; d_call: NA; j_call: TRBJ2-7; cdr3_nt: TGCGCCAGCAGCCAAGATTGGCCAGGAACCTACGAGCAGTACTTC; cdr3_aa: CASSQDWPGTYEQYF
v_call: TRBV12-5; clone_size: NA; d_call: TRBD1; j_call: TRBJ1-4; cdr3_nt: TGTGCTAGTGGGCCGACTATTGGACAGGGGAATGAAAAACTGTTTTTT; cdr3_aa: CASGPTIGQGNEKLFF
v_call: TRBV11-2; clone_size: NA; d_call: TRBD1; j_call: TRBJ1-2; cdr3_nt: TGTGCCAGCAGCTCGACAGGGGAAGGTGGCTACACCTTC; cdr3_aa: CASSSTGEGGYTF
v_call: TRBV19; clone_size: NA; d_call: NA; j_call: TRBJ2-2; cdr3_nt: TGTGCCAGTAGTGCCCCGACAGTCGCGAACACCGGGGAGCTGTTTTTT; cdr3_aa: CASSAPTVANTGELFF
v_call: TRBV5-1; clone_size: NA; d_call: NA; j_call: TRBJ2-1; cdr3_nt: TGCGCCAGCAGCTTCCAGGGGAATCTCAATGAGCAGTTCTTC; cdr3_aa: CASSFQGNLNEQFF